These 5 T cell receptor beta chains were all obtained from the same sample, sequenced in a study of blood T cell repertoires in COVID-19. Assay used: immunoSEQ multiplex PCR; TCRdb lists only in-frame clones, some missing. The sample lists roughly 100,000 clones, about 86% seen once, with around 3.2% in the top ten. The sample consisted of peripheral blood. The receptors derive from a human donor in a cohort sampled during active COVID-19.

This clone was observed a handful of times. The chain carries TRBV4-1 and TRBJ2-2, with D perhaps TRBD1 (5 bases). The CDR3 is made up of 15 amino acids. V was trimmed by 2 bases and J by 2 bases, leaving 9 bases between them. Germline lookup yields CDR1 MGHRA and CDR2 YSYEKL. This chain's CDR3 is CASSQLTDNTGELFF. CDR3 nucleotide sequence: TGCGCCAGCAGCCAACTGACAGATAACACCGGGGAGCTGTTTTTT.

The V and J genes are TRBV30 and TRBJ1-1, with 7 nucleotides matching TRBD1. Germline-derived CDR1 and CDR2 are GTSNPN and SVGIG (reference sequence). The CDR3 extends over 13 amino acids. With V trimmed by 4 bases and J by 4 bases, 6 bases remained unmatched. For the CDR3, the DNA is TGTGCCTGGACCGGACAGGCAGGCACTGAAGCTTTCTTT. It translates to CAWTGQAGTEAFF.

The chain carries TRBV6-5 and TRBJ1-6; the D gene is possibly TRBD1 (6 bases). This CDR3 comprises 14 residues. CDR1 and CDR2 (germline): MNHEY, SVGAGI. Trimming removed 6 bases from V and 5 bases from J, with 11 bases in between. CDR3 nucleotide sequence: TGTGCCAGCAGGGACAGCCAAAATAATTCACCCCTCCACTTT. Translated: CASRDSQNNSPLHF.

CDR3 loop: CASSLGGGSSYEQYF. The CDR3, as DNA: TGCGCCAGCAGCTTGGGAGGCGGGAGCTCCTACGAGCAGTACTTC. The genes are TRBV5-1 and TRBJ2-7; 7 bases line up with TRBD2. From germline, CDR1 is SGHRS and CDR2 YFSETQ. The CDR3 sequence is 15 residues long. With V trimmed by 0 bases and J by 0 bases, 3 bases remained unmatched.

V gene TRBV6-5 combines with J gene TRBJ2-3; tentative D call: TRBD1 (5 bases). Germline CDR1 is MNHEY and CDR2 is SVGAGI. V was clipped by 0 bases and J by 2 bases, with 12 bases between them. The CDR3 sequence is 16 residues long. The CDR3 DNA sequence: TGTGCCAGCAGTTACTCGAAGACAGACTCCACAGATACGCAGTATTTT. It yields the protein CASSYSKTDSTDTQYF.